A selection of T cell receptor beta chains follows, all from one sample in a study of cytomegalovirus exposure and HLA in healthy donors. Assay used: immunoSEQ multiplex PCR; TCRdb lists only in-frame clones, some missing. The sample gives 150,000 to 200,000 clones, over 70% of which show up once; 7% to 8.5% is in the top ten. Sequencing was done on a sample of PBMCs. The receptor source for this set is a male donor in good health and CMV-seropositive. Both conserved end residues are part of each CDR3. A D gene is named only where the DNA matches it firmly. Some rows have no size entry. The others give once, few or many, or a class for an expanded clone.

>TRBD2|TRBV5-4|TRBJ2-1|-
TGTGCCAGCAGCTTATCCGGACTAGCGGTAGAAAATGAGCAGTTCTTC
CASSLSGLAVENEQFF
>TRBD1|TRBV7-9|TRBJ1-5|-
TGTTCCAGCAGCCCGGACAGGGTTGGAAGCAATCAGCCCCAGCATTTT
CSSSPDRVGSNQPQHF
>-|TRBV4-1|TRBJ1-5|-
TGCGCCAGCAGCCAAGAAGGGGCAGGCAATCAGCCCCAGCATTTT
CASSQEGAGNQPQHF
>-|TRBV15|TRBJ1-2|-
TGTGCCACCAGCACCTGGGGGCGCAACCACTATGGCTACACCTTC
CATSTWGRNHYGYTF
>-|TRBV4-1|TRBJ2-3|-
TGCGCCAGCAGCCAAGTCCTATCCTGGTACCGCACAGATACGCAGTATTTT
CASSQVLSWYRTDTQYF
>-|TRBV6-5|TRBJ1-3|-
TGTGCCAGCAGTTCCCAGACAGAGAGCTCTGGAAACACCATATATTTT
CASSSQTESSGNTIYF
>TRBD2|TRBV7-9|TRBJ2-5|-
TGTGCCAGCAGTCGCCGACTAGCCGCAGAGACCCAGTACTTC
CASSRRLAAETQYF
>TRBD1|TRBV5-6|TRBJ2-3|once
TGTGCCAGCAGTTATAAGACAGGGGGCACAGATACGCAGTATTTT
CASSYKTGGTDTQYF
>TRBD1|TRBV9|TRBJ1-5|-
TGTGCCAGCAGCGGTGGGACAGGGGGTCAGCCCCAGCATTTT
CASSGGTGGQPQHF
>TRBD1|TRBV6-1|TRBJ2-2|-
TGTGCCAGCAGTGGGCGCTCCGGGACAGGGTTCTTTGTCCCCGGGGAGCTGTTTTTT
CASSGRSGTGFFVPGELFF
>-|TRBV14|TRBJ2-4|-
TGTGCCAGCAGCCAAGCGGTCAGGGAAAACATTCAGTACTTC
CASSQAVRENIQYF
>TRBD2|TRBV5-4|TRBJ2-7|-
TGTGCCAGCCGCAGGCGGGGGGAGAGATACGAGCAGTACTTC
CASRRRGERYEQYF
>-|TRBV7-9|TRBJ1-1|few
TGTGCCAGCAGCACCCAGGGTGGCACTGAAGCTTTCTTT
CASSTQGGTEAFF
>-|TRBV7-8|TRBJ2-7|once
TGTGCCAGCAGCCTCTTAAGAGGGGCTCGGAGGGCTGAGTACGAGCAGTACTTC
CASSLLRGARRAEYEQYF
>-|TRBV29-1|TRBJ1-2|-
TGCAGCGTTGAACACGGGGTCTATGGCTACACCTTC
CSVEHGVYGYTF
>-|TRBV11-2|TRBJ1-2|-
TGTGCCAGCAGGCGGGTGGAGGGCGGCTACACCTTC
CASRRVEGGYTF
>TRBD2|TRBV6-4|TRBJ2-1|-
TGTGCCAGCAAGGGTAGCGGGGTGGGGTGGGAGCAGTTCTTC
CASKGSGVGWEQFF
>-|TRBV7-7|TRBJ2-5|-
TGTGCTAGCAGCTTAAACCGGGGAAGGGAGACCCAGTACTTC
CASSLNRGRETQYF
>TRBD1|TRBV2|TRBJ1-6|few
TGTGCCAGCAGTCTGCAACAGGGGGCTAATTCACCCCTCCACTTT
CASSLQQGANSPLHF
>-|TRBV4-1|TRBJ2-7|-
TGCGCCAGCAGCCAACTGCCGACAGCCTCCTACGAGCAGTACTTC
CASSQLPTASYEQYF
>TRBD2|TRBV4-1|TRBJ2-3|-
TGCGCCAGCAGCCGCCGGGAGCAGACTAGCGGGGGAACAGATACGCAGTATTTT
CASSRREQTSGGTDTQYF
>TRBD1|TRBV18|TRBJ1-5|few
TGTGCCAGCTCCCTCGGACAGGGCAATCAGCCCCAGCATTTT
CASSLGQGNQPQHF
>-|TRBV11-2|TRBJ1-6|-
TGTGCCAGCAGCCCGGGGGGAGATAGTTCACCCCTCCACTTT
CASSPGGDSSPLHF
>TRBD1|TRBV9|TRBJ2-1|-
TGTGCCAGCAGCACGGGACAGGGGGTTTACAATGAGCAGTTCTTC
CASSTGQGVYNEQFF
>TRBD1|TRBV18|TRBJ2-3|-
TGTGCCAGCTCACCACAGACAGGGTCGCAGTATTTT
CASSPQTGSQYF
>TRBD1|TRBV19|TRBJ1-4|few
TGTGCCAGTAGATCGACAGGGGGCGATGAAAAACTGTTTTTT
CASRSTGGDEKLFF
>TRBD1|TRBV5-1|TRBJ2-7|-
TGCGCCAGCAGCTCGACAGGGTCCTACGAGCAGTACTTC
CASSSTGSYEQYF
>-|TRBV4-2|TRBJ2-2|-
TGTGCCAGCAGCCGCGACCTGGACAGAGCTAACACCGGGGAGCTGTTTTTT
CASSRDLDRANTGELFF
>-|TRBV5-8|TRBJ1-6|-
TGTGCCAGCAGCCGCCGGGAACGCACCTGGGATAATTCACCCCTCCACTTT
CASSRRERTWDNSPLHF
>TRBD2|TRBV9|TRBJ2-7|-
TGTGCCAGCAGTCGGGGGGACTACGAGCAGTACTTC
CASSRGDYEQYF
>-|TRBV2|TRBJ2-6|-
TGTGCCAGCAGTGGGGCAAAAGGGGCTGGGGCCAACGTCCTGACTTTC
CASSGAKGAGANVLTF
>TRBD2|TRBV5-4|TRBJ2-5|-
TGTGCCAGCAGCTGGGGGGGGTCAAACCAAGAGACCCAGTACTTC
CASSWGGSNQETQYF
>TRBD2|TRBV5-1|TRBJ2-7|-
TGCGCCAGCCAACTAGCGGGGGGCTACGAGCAGTACTTC
CASQLAGGYEQYF
>-|TRBV7-2|TRBJ1-3|-
TGTGCCAGCAGCTTAACGACAGTCTCTGGAAACACCATATATTTT
CASSLTTVSGNTIYF
>-|TRBV25-1|TRBJ1-1|few
TGTGCCAGCAGGGAGGACCCCTTCGCCGAGGCTTTCTTT
CASREDPFAEAFF
>-|TRBV30|TRBJ2-5|-
TGTGCCTGGAGTGTAGGGGGGACAGTGCAGTACTTC
CAWSVGGTVQYF
>-|TRBV30|TRBJ1-2|-
TGTGCCTGGAGTCGGACAACGACCAACTATGGCTACACCTTC
CAWSRTTTNYGYTF
>-|TRBV2|TRBJ1-1|-
TGTGCCAGCGTACTAGCTGGGACGGCAAATGAAGCTTTCTTT
CASVLAGTANEAFF
>-|TRBV4-1|TRBJ2-1|few
TGCGCCAGCAGCCAAGAGTGGGACATACAAGAGGTGGAGTTCTTC
CASSQEWDIQEVEFF
>-|TRBV7-3|TRBJ2-1|-
TGTGCCAGCAGCTTCGTCGGGAGAGACAATGAGCAGTTCTTC
CASSFVGRDNEQFF
>TRBD1|TRBV2|TRBJ1-1|-
TGTGCCAGCCAAGGTTACAGGGGCGGCGGAGCTTTCTTT
CASQGYRGGGAFF
>TRBD2|TRBV6-1|TRBJ2-5|-
TGTGCCAGCACCCCGGGGGGGGAGACCCAGTACTTC
CASTPGGETQYF
>-|TRBV6-5|TRBJ2-7|-
TGTGCCAGCAGGTCGGACATCCTGGGAGAGCAGTACTTC
CASRSDILGEQYF
>-|TRBV11-2|TRBJ2-5|-
TGTGCCAGCTCAATAGGGGGGGCAGCAGGAGAGACCCAGTACTTC
CASSIGGAAGETQYF
>-|TRBV4-2|TRBJ2-7|few
TGTGCCAGCAGCCAATCGGGACACATCTACGAGCAGTACTTC
CASSQSGHIYEQYF
>-|TRBV7-6|TRBJ2-7|-
TGTGCCAGCAGCTTAGGGCCAGGGTCAGGCTACGAGCAGTACTTC
CASSLGPGSGYEQYF
>TRBD1|TRBV7-2|TRBJ1-1|-
TGTGCCAGCAGCTTTAGACAGGGAGAAGCTTTCTTT
CASSFRQGEAFF
>-|TRBV6-1|TRBJ1-6|-
TGTGCCAGCAAAGGGCAGGGCGAGAATTCACCCCTCCACTTT
CASKGQGENSPLHF
>-|TRBV6-1|TRBJ1-2|-
TGTGCCAGCAGTGGAGGACAGAGCACGGTTGGCTACACCTTC
CASSGGQSTVGYTF